This record looks at one TCR beta chain sequence and its context. Its antigen target is currently unknown. Qualities for individual bases were not recorded, and no much larger clone is one base off. Stable Graves' hyperthyroidism was defined as the absence of progression to ophthalmopathy over 18 months of follow-up. Hyperthyroidism patients were aged 18 to 65 years and newly diagnosed, with disease duration of less than 2 months. Patients with uncontrolled infections, other autoimmune diseases, pregnancy or lactation were excluded. Diagnoses were based on clinical symptoms, serum thyroxine and TRAb, thyroid ultrasound and orbital computed tomography. Total RNA was extracted with Trizol reagent, and quality was checked on an Agilent 2100 Bioanalyzer. This sample was included in a study of T cells in Graves' hyperthyroidism and ophthalmopathy (dated by TCRdb to the late 2010s). About the investigation overall: TCR V-J signatures able to tell the groups apart were searched for in a discovery cohort of 90 to 100 patients, of whom around 42 had Graves' ophthalmopathy and roughly 59 had stable Graves' hyperthyroidism. An independent validation cohort of about 20 hyperthyroidism patients and some 15 patients who later progressed to ophthalmopathy tested prospective prediction of ophthalmopathy. The 75 to 100 discovery patients were randomly split 7:3 into training and test sets. Thyroid tissue and blood T-cell repertoires from about six Graves' hyperthyroidism patients were also compared in the study. After blood sampling, hyperthyroidism patients were treated with methimazole at a starting dose of 30 mg daily, and ophthalmopathy patients were treated with high-dose intravenous methylprednisolone. The paper reports TCR Vbeta CDR3 sequencing of approximately 140 peripheral blood samples: 43 ophthalmopathy, around 80 hyperthyroidism and about 17 progressor patients.

TCR beta CDR3 regions were amplified from RNA transcripts. The first round of RT-PCR for the TCR CDR3 was performed with the HTBI primer set and the Qiagen OneStep RT-PCR kit. The libraries were constructed in a second round of multiplex PCR and then size-selected and purified. Libraries were sequenced paired-end with 100 bp reads on an Illumina HiSeq2000. In the original analysis: SOAPnuke was used to process the raw data, throwing out any read that contained adapters or uncalled bases, had a mean Phred below 15, or lacked an exact constant-primer or identifier match. High-quality paired reads were merged with COPE v1.2.5, and unique nucleotide sequences were defined as clonotypes. MiTCR v1.1 was used to align clonotypes to the IMGT TRBV, TRBD and TRBJ reference segments. Analysis was restricted to V-J combinations with a frequency above 0.0001, which covered 99% to 99.2% of repertoires. A TCS score was defined as the ratio of F50 (clonal expansion) to E x V (chaos), with BLOSUM62-based TCRdist applied between CDR3 peptides within each V-J. Welch's t-statistics and random forest reduced 450 to 600 V-J features to around 14, which were used in a naive Bayes classifier (R e1071). The Morisita-Horn index was used to measure how similar the thyroid and blood repertoires were. The raw public reads went through TCRdb reprocessing: fastp at Q25, MiXCR clone calling, in-frame beta chains kept. Rows matching on CDR3 protein sequence are summarized as one entry with the most common DNA and genes. These V and J calls rely on TCRdb rather than the paper's analysis. Within this sample are around 580,000 distinct CDR3 sequences, with 35% to 55% of them counted one time only. Clones ranked in the top ten supply roughly 7.7% of the sample.

The full study reports these points: During validation, the model predicted progression to ophthalmopathy a median of about 5.9 months ahead of onset, with more than 55% sensitivity and around 73% specificity. Blood samples also contained most of the expanded thyroid clonotypes (frequency above 0.001), which suggests that blood repertoires may reflect thyroid immune responses. In cross-validation, a model built on a 13 V-J signature told ophthalmopathy apart from stable hyperthyroidism with 87.88% sensitivity and about 81% specificity, and in testing the same model reached 80%/75%. No statistical method was used to fix the sample size in advance, and group allocation was not hidden from the investigators.

The receptor was isolated from a woman aged 18-35 years with Graves' hyperthyroidism. The sequencing sample was made of peripheral blood or thyroid tissue (not recorded which).

The CDR3 protein: CASSRTSGRAHNEQYF. In nucleotides, the sequence is TGTGCCAGCAGTCGGACTAGCGGGAGGGCCCACAATGAGCAGTACTTC. The sequence links TRBV7-9 to TRBJ2-7, with 15 bases matching TRBD2. From the cysteine through the phenylalanine, the CDR3 covers 16 amino acids. Here the CDR3 DNA is all that survives: 48 bases in frame from base 1. The germline V gene (reference sequence) specifies SEHNR as CDR1 and FQNEAQ as CDR2. Trimming removed 6 bases from V and 7 bases from J; the gene matches leave 10 bases unexplained.